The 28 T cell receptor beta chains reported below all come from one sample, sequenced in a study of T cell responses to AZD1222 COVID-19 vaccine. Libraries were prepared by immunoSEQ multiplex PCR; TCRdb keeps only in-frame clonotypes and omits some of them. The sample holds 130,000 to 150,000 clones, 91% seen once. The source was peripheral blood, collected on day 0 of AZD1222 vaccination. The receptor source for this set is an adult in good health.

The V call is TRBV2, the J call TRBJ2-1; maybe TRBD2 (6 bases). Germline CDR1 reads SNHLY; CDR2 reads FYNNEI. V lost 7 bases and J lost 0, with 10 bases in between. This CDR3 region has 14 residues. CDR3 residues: CASTEGTSYNEQFF. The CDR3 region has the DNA TGTGCCAGCACGGAGGGTACCTCCTACAATGAGCAGTTCTTC. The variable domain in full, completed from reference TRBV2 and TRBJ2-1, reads EPEVTQTPSHQVTQMGQEVILRCVPISNHLYFYWYRQILGQKVEFLVSFYNNEISEKSEIFDDQFSVERPDGSNFTLKIRSTKLEDSAMYFCASTEGTSYNEQFFGPGTRLTVL.

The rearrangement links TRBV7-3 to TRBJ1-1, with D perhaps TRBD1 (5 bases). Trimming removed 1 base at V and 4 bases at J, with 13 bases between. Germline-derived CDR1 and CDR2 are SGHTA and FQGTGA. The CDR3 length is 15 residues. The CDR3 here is CASSLMRVGVTEAFF. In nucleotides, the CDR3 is TGTGCCAGCAGCTTAATGAGAGTGGGGGTCACTGAAGCTTTCTTT.

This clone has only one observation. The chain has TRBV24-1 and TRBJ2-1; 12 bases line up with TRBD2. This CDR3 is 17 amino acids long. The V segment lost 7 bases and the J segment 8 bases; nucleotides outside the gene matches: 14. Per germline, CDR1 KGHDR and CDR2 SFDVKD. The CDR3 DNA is TGTGCCACCAGCAAAGGACTAGCGGGGTACGAGAGCGATGAGCAGTTCTTC. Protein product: CATSKGLAGYESDEQFF.

In DNA, the CDR3 is TGTGCCAGCAGTTACGCCCCAGTAGGTTTGTGGAAAGGATACAATGAGCAGTTCTTC. Its protein product is CASSYAPVGLWKGYNEQFF. J is TRBJ2-1 and V is TRBV6-2 or TRBV6-3; D is ambiguous. Germline CDR1 and CDR2: MNHEY and SVGEGT. With 2 bases removed from V and 4 bases from J, the gap between germline ends came to 24 bases. The CDR3 consists of 19 residues.

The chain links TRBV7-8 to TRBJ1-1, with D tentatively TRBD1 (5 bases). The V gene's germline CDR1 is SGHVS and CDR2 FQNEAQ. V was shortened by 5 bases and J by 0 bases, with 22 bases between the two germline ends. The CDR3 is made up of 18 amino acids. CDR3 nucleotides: TGTGCCAGCAGCCAAAGGCGCGGGAGGGCAGGGATGAACACTGAAGCTTTCTTT. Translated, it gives CASSQRRGRAGMNTEAFF.

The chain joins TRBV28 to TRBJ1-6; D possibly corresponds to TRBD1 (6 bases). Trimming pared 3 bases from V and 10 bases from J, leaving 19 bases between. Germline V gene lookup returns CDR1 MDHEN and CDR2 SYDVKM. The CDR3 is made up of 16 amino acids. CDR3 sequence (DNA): TGTGCCAGCAGTTTTGGGGGGGGCGCAGCGAGGTCACCCCTCCACTTT. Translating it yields CASSFGGGAARSPLHF. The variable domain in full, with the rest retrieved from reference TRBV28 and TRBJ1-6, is DVKVTQSSRYLVKRTGEKVFLECVQDMDHENMFWYRQDPGLGLRLIYFSYDVKMKEKGDIPEGYSVSREKKERFSLILESASTNQTSMYLCASSFGGGAARSPLHFGNGTRLTVT.

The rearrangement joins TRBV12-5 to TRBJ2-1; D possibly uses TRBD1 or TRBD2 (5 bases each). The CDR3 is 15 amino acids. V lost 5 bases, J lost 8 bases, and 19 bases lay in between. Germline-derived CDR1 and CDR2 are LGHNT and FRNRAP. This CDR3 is CASGLPKGRLYEQFF. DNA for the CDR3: TGTGCTAGTGGTCTCCCGAAGGGGAGACTCTATGAGCAGTTCTTC.

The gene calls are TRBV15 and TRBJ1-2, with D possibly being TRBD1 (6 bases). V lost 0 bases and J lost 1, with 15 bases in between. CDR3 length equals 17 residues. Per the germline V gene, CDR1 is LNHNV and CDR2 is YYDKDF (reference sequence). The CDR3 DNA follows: TGTGCCACCAGCAGAGATTTAGCCAGGGACATTAACTATGGCTACACCTTC. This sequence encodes CATSRDLARDINYGYTF.

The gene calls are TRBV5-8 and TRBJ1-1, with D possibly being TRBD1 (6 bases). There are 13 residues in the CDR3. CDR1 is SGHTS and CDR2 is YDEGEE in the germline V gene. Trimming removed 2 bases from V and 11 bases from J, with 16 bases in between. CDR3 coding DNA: TGTGCCAGCAGCTTCAGGGGCAGGGTGGCCGCTTTCTTT. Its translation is CASSFRGRVAAFF.

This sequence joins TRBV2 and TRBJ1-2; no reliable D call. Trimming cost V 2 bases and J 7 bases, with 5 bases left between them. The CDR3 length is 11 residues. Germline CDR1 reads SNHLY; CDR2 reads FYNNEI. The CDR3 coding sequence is TGTGCCAGCAGTGAATGGGTTGGCTACACCTTC. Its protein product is CASSEWVGYTF.

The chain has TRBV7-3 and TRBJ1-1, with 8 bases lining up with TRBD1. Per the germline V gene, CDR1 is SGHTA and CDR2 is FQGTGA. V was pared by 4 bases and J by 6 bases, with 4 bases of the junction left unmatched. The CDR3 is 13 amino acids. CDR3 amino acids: CASSSRGQAEAFF. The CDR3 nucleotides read TGTGCCAGCAGCTCCAGGGGGCAGGCTGAAGCTTTCTTT.

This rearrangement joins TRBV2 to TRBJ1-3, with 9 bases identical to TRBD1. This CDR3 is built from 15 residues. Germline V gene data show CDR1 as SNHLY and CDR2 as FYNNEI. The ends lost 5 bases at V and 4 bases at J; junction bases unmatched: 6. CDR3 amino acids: CASSSRTGEGNTIYF. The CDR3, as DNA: TGTGCCAGCAGTTCCCGGACAGGGGAGGGAAACACCATATATTTT.

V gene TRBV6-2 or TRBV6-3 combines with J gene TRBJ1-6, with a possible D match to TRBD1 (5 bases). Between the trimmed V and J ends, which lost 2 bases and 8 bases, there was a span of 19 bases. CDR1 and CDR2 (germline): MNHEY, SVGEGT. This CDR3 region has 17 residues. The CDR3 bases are TGTGCCAGCAGTTACCAGGGCGGTCAGACGATCGATTCACCCCTCCACTTT. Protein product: CASSYQGGQTIDSPLHF.

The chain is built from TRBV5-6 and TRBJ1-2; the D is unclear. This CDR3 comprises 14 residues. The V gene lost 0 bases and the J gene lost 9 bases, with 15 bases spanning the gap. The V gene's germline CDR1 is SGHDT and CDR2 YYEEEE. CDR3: CASSLGSGLGSYTF. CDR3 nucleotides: TGTGCCAGCAGCTTGGGTTCTGGGCTCGGGAGCTACACCTTC.

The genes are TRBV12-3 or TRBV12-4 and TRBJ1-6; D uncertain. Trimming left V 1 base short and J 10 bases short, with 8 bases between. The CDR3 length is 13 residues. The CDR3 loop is CASSLDWVSPLHF. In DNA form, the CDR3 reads TGTGCCAGCAGTTTAGATTGGGTCTCACCCCTCCACTTT.

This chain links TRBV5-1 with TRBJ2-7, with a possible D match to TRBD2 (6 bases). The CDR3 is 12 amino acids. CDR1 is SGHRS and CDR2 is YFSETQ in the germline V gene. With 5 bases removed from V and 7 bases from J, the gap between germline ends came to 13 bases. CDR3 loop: CASSSGEREQYF. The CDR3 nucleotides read TGCGCCAGCAGTTCGGGAGAACGGGAGCAGTACTTC. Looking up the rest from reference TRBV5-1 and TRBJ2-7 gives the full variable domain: KAGVTQTPRYLIKTRGQQVTLSCSPISGHRSVSWYQQTPGQGLQFLFEYFSETQRNKGNFPGRFSGRQFSNSRSEMNVSTLELGDSALYLCASSSGEREQYFGPGTRLTVT.

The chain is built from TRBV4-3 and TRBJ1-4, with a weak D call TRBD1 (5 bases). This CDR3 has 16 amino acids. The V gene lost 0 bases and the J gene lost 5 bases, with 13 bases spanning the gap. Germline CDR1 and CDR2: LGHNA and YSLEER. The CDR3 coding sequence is TGCGCCAGCAGCCAAGATCAGGGCAGCTTGAATGAAAAACTGTTTTTT. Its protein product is CASSQDQGSLNEKLFF.

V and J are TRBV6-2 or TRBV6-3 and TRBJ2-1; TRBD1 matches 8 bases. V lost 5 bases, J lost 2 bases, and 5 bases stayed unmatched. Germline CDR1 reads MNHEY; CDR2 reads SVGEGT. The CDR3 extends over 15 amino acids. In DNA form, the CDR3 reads TGTGCCAGCAGTCAGACAGGGGCGCCCTACAATGAGCAGTTCTTC. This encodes CASSQTGAPYNEQFF.

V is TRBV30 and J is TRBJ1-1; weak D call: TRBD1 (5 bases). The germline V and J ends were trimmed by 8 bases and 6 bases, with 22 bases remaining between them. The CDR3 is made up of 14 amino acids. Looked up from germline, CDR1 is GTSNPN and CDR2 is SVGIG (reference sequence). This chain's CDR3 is CAGTLGRERSEAFF. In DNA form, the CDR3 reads TGTGCCGGGACTCTGGGCAGGGAACGTTCTGAAGCTTTCTTT.

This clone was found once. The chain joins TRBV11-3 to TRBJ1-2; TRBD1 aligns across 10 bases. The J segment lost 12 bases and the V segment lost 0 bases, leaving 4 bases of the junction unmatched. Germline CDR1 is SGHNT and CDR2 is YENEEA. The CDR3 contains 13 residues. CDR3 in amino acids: CASSLETGGIDTF. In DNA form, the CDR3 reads TGTGCCAGCAGCTTAGAGACAGGGGGCATCGACACCTTC.

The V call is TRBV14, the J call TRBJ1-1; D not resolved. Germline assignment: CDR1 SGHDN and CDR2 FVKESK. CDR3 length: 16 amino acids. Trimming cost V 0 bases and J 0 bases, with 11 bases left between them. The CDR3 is CASSQEPALMNTEAFF. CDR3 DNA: TGTGCCAGCAGCCAAGAACCCGCCCTTATGAACACTGAAGCTTTCTTT.

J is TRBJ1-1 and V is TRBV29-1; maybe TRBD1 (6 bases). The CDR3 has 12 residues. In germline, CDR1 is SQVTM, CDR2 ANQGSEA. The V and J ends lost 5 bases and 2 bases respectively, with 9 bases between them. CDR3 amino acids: CSVRTDNTEAFF. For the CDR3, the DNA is TGCAGCGTTCGGACAGATAACACTGAAGCTTTCTTT.

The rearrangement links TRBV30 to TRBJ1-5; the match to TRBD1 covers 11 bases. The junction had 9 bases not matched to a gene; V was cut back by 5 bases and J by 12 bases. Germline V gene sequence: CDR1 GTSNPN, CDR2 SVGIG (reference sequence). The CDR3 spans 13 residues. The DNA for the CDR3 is TGTGCCTGGGCGGGACAGGGGGGTTGGGGCCAGCATTTT. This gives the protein CAWAGQGGWGQHF.

The CDR3 DNA reads as TGTGCCAGCAGCTTAAAAGGATTTAGCGGCGGCCGCCGGGATACGCAGTATTTT. Encoded protein: CASSLKGFSGGRRDTQYF. The chain recombines TRBV11-3 with TRBJ2-3; tentative D call: TRBD2 (6 bases). The CDR3 loop spans 18 amino acids. The V end lost 2 bases, the J end lost 6 bases, and 24 bases lay between the germline ends. Germline CDR1 and CDR2: SGHNT and YENEEA. Filled out from reference TRBV11-3 and TRBJ2-3, the complete variable domain reads EAGVVQSPRYKIIEKKQPVAFWCNPISGHNTLYWYLQNLGQGPELLIRYENEEAVDDSQLPKDRFSAERLKGVDSTLKIQPAELGDSAVYLCASSLKGFSGGRRDTQYFGPGTRLTVL.

The CDR3: CASSQDPSGSAGELFF. CDR3 sequence (DNA): TGTGCCAGCAGCCAAGATCCTAGCGGGAGCGCCGGGGAGCTGTTTTTT. The chain has TRBV3-1 (or the pseudogene TRBV3-2) and TRBJ2-2; TRBD2 agrees at 10 bases. V shed 0 bases and J 6 bases; nucleotides not matched to a gene: 4. CDR1 is LGHDT, CDR2 YNNKEL, per germline (reference sequence). The CDR3 runs to 16 residues.

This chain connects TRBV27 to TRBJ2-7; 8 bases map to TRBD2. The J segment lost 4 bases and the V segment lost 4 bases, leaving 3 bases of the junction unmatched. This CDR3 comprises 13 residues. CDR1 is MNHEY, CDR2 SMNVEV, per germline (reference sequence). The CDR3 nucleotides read TGTGCCAGCAGTTCGGGACTAGTATACGAGCAGTACTTC. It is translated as CASSSGLVYEQYF.

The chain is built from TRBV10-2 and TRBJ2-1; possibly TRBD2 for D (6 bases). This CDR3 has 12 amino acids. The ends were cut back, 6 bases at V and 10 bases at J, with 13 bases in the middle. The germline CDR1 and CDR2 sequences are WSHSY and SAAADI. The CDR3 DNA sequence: TGCGCCAGCAGGCCCGGGGGAAACGAGCAGTTCTTC. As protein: CASRPGGNEQFF.

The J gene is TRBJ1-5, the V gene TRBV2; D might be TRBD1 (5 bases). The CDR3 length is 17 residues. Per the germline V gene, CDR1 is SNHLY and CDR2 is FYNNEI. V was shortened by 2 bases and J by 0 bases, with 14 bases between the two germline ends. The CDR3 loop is CASSERGLGDSNQPQHF. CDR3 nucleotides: TGTGCCAGCAGTGAAAGAGGGTTGGGGGATAGCAATCAGCCCCAGCATTTT.